This TCR beta chain derives from a study of blood T cell repertoires in COVID-19. Each participant's cohort was designated according to participant-reported clinical history. CDR1 LNHNV and CDR2 YYDKDF come from the germline V gene (reference sequence). CDR3 size: 17 residues. V was cut by 3 bases and J by 5 bases, with 23 bases left in between. The assay was immunoSEQ multiplex PCR, and TCRdb's table has in-frame clones only and misses some. Found here are a few hundred thousand clones, more than 75% of them singletons; the top ten hold approximately 3%. The table lists this clone with a count of one.

The TCR originated in a woman aged 25 to 39 who had recovered from COVID-19. This chain links TRBV15 with TRBJ2-7; D is perhaps TRBD2 (5 bases). The sample taken for sequencing was PBMCs or T cells enriched from blood (not recorded which). CDR3 loop: CATSRGALGSGSHEQYF. The CDR3, as DNA: TGTGCCACCAGCAGGGGAGCGTTGGGGTCCGGATCCCACGAGCAGTACTTC.